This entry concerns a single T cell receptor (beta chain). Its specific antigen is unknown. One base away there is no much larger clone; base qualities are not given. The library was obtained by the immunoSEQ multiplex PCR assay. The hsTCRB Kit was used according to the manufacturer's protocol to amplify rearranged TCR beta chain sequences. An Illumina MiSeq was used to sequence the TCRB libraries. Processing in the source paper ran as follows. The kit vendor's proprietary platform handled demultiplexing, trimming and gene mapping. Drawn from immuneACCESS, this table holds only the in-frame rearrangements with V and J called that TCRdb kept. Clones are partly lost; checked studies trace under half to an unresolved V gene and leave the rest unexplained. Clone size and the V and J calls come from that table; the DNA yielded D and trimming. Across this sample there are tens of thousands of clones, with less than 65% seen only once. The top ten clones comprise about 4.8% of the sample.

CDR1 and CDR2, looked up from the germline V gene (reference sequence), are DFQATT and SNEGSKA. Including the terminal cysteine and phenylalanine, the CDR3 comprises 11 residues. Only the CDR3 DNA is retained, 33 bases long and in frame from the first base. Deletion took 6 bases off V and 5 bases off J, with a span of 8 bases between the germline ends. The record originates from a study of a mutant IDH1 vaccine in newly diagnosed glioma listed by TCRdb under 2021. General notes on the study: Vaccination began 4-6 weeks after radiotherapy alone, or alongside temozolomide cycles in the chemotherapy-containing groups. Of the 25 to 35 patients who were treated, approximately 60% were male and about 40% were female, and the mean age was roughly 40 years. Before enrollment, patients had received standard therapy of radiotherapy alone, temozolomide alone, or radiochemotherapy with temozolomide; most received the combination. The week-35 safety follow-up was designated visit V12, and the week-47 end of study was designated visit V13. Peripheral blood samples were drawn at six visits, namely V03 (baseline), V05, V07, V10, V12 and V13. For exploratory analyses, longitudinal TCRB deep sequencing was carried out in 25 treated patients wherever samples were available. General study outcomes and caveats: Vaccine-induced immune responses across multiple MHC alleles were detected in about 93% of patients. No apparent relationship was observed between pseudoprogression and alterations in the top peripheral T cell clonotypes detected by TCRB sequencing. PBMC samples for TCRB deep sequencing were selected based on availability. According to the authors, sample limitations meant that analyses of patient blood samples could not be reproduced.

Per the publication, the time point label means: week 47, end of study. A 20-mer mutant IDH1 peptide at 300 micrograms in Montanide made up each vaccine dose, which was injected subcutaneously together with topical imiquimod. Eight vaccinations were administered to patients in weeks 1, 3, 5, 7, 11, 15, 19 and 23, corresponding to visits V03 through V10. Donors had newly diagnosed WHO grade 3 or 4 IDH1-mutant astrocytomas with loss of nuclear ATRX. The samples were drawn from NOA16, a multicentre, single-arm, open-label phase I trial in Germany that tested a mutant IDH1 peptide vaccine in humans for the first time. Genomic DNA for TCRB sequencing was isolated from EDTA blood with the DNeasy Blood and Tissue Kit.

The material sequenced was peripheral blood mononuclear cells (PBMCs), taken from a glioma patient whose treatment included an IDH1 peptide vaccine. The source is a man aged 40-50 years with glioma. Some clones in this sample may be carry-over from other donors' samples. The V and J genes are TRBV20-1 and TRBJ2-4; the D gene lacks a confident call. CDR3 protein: CSAPRQNIQYF. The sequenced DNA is TGCAGTGCCCCCAGGCAAAACATTCAGTACTTC.